Below, one T cell receptor beta chain is given with its context. Its antigen remains unknown. This entry comes from a study of Ad26.COV2.S vaccination and SARS-CoV-2 variants. Treatment: roughly 18 received Ad26.COV2.S at low or high dose, single or two shots; five or six received placebo; per-sample allocation not given. Material that was analyzed had been drawn on day 63 after the first vaccine or placebo injection. Boston supplied an adult donor aged 18-55 years. The administered vaccine (an Ad26 vector) expressed Wuhan-strain SARS-CoV-2 spike. Using immunoSEQ multiplex PCR, the repertoire was profiled, and TCRdb retains in-frame clones only, with some absent. This sample has about 680,000 clones, with roughly 90% found just once. Between the trimmed V and J ends, which lost 3 bases and 6 bases, there was a span of 8 bases. Germline assignment: CDR1 SQVTM and CDR2 ANQGSEA. The CDR3 covers 11 residues.

Findings and caveats of the study: Vaccine recipients posted higher spike-specific TCR breadth than their placebo counterparts. An underestimation of total T cell responses may have resulted from the TCR breadth and depth analyses.

This TCR was sampled from a person between 18 and 59 years old who received the Ad26.COV2.S COVID-19 vaccine or a placebo. The chain couples TRBV29-1 to TRBJ1-2, with D hard to call. The starting material was peripheral blood, obtained in a trial of Ad26.COV2.S vaccine versus placebo. CDR3 residues: CSVDGPDGYTF. As DNA, the CDR3 is TGCAGCGTTGACGGGCCAGATGGCTACACCTTC.